Given below is one T cell receptor (beta chain) in context. The target antigen is unknown. Here immunoSEQ multiplex PCR was the method, and the copy in TCRdb shows in-frame clones only, minus some. The sample consists of about 94,000 clones, roughly 91% of them appearing once. This entry comes from a study of a mutant IDH1 vaccine in newly diagnosed glioma. Sample time point: week 47, end of study. With topical imiquimod, each dose of the vaccine consisted of 300 ug of mutant IDH1 20-mer peptide. The sample was PBMCs, taken from a glioma patient whose treatment included an IDH1 peptide vaccine. The clonotype originates from a woman in her 50s with glioma.

The CDR3 region is CASGRTGLYEQYF. CDR3 coding DNA: TGTGCCAGCGGTCGGACAGGTCTTTACGAGCAGTACTTC. The chain is built from TRBV27 and TRBJ2-7; 7 nucleotides line up with TRBD1. Unmatched junction bases numbered 8, after V lost 8 bases and J lost 4 bases. Germline values: CDR1 MNHEY, CDR2 SMNVEV (reference sequence). The CDR3 has 13 amino acids.